The 18 T cell receptor beta chains presented below share a single source sample, sequenced in a study of PD-1 blockade in mismatch repair-deficient tumors. TCRdb's copy holds only in-frame clones and misses some; the assay was immunoSEQ multiplex PCR. The repertoire holds 38,000 or so clones, roughly 81% seen once, with roughly 4% in the top ten. Source: peripheral blood, taken around 76 weeks after starting pembrolizumab. Receptors originate from an adult with mismatch repair-deficient cancer.

This chain links TRBV6-6 with TRBJ2-7; D is uncertain. CDR1 is MNHNY and CDR2 is SVGAGI in the germline V gene (reference sequence). The V end was cut by 0 bases, the J end by 2 bases, with 11 bases between. This CDR3 has 15 amino acids. The CDR3 sequence is CASSYSKGFTYEQYF. The CDR3 DNA follows: TGTGCCAGCAGTTACTCGAAGGGTTTCACCTACGAGCAGTACTTC.

This clone occurred a few times. In DNA form, the CDR3 reads TGTGCCTGGAGGGTTGAAGGAGGTAACACTGAAGCTTTCTTT. It specifies CAWRVEGGNTEAFF. This rearrangement joins TRBV30 to TRBJ1-1; no reliable D call. Germline lookup yields CDR1 GTSNPN and CDR2 SVGIG (reference sequence). With 3 bases removed from V and 2 bases from J, the gap between germline ends came to 13 bases. This CDR3 region has 14 residues.

The chain has TRBV30 and TRBJ2-7, with unresolved D. The CDR3 has 11 residues. The germline CDR1 and CDR2 sequences are GTSNPN and SVGIG (reference sequence). Between the trimmed V and J ends, which lost 2 bases and 3 bases, there was a span of 5 bases. The CDR3 nucleotides read TGTGCCTGGAGTCGCGACTACGAGCAGTACTTC. The encoded protein is CAWSRDYEQYF.

The rearrangement uses TRBV15 and TRBJ2-3, with D possibly being TRBD2 (5 bases). The CDR3 spans 16 residues. V was pared by 5 bases and J by 3 bases, with 18 bases between. Germline CDR1 and CDR2: LNHNV and YYDKDF (reference sequence). The chain's CDR3 is CATSPRVGVDTDTQYF. The DNA of the CDR3 is TGTGCCACCAGCCCCCGGGTGGGAGTGGATACAGATACGCAGTATTTT. The entire variable domain, with the rest obtained from reference TRBV15 and TRBJ2-3, is as follows: DAMVIQNPRYQVTQFGKPVTLSCSQTLNHNVMYWYQQKSSQAPKLLFHYYDKDFNNEADTPDNFQSRRPNTSFCFLDIRSPGLGDTAMYLCATSPRVGVDTDTQYFGPGTRLTVL.

This chain joins TRBV19 and TRBJ2-7; the D call may be TRBD1 or TRBD2 (5 bases each). Germline assignment: CDR1 LNHDA and CDR2 SQIVND (reference sequence). The CDR3 has 14 residues. The V and J ends lost 3 bases and 3 bases respectively, with 12 bases between them. CDR3 DNA sequence: TGTGCCAGTAGTATCGGACTGGGGGACTACGAGCAGTACTTC. The encoded protein is CASSIGLGDYEQYF.

CDR3 region: CASSSSVGGYCATNEKLFF. Here the CDR3 DNA reads TGTGCCAGCAGCTCCTCGGTAGGAGGGTATTGCGCAACTAATGAAAAACTGTTTTTT. The rearrangement joins TRBV21-1 to TRBJ1-4. TRBV21-1 is annotated as a pseudogene. This CDR3 spans 19 amino acids.

This chain links TRBV15 with TRBJ2-5; 8 positions agree with TRBD2. The CDR3 extends over 14 amino acids. Trimming cost V 1 base and J 5 bases; bases outside gene matches: 3. From germline, CDR1 is LNHNV and CDR2 YYDKDF (reference sequence). The CDR3 protein is CATSRGLASETQYF. CDR3 bases: TGTGCCACCAGCAGAGGACTAGCGTCGGAGACCCAGTACTTC.

This clone was counted only a few times. The genes are TRBV5-4 and TRBJ1-2; D might be TRBD1 (5 bases). CDR3 size: 14 residues. Trimming cost V 6 bases and J 8 bases, with 20 bases left between them. In germline, CDR1 is SGHNT, CDR2 YYREEE (reference sequence). This CDR3 is CASTLREGWRGYTF. In DNA form, the CDR3 reads TGTGCCAGCACCCTCAGGGAGGGGTGGCGGGGCTACACCTTC.

The chain has TRBV30 and TRBJ1-4; no definite D call. The V and J ends lost 0 bases and 4 bases respectively, with 6 bases between them. Looked up from germline, CDR1 is GTSNPN and CDR2 is SVGIG (reference sequence). CDR3 length: 13 amino acids. CDR3 sequence (DNA): TGTGCCTGGAGTGTACACAGTAATGAAAAACTGTTTTTT. This encodes CAWSVHSNEKLFF.

The V call is TRBV11-3, the J call TRBJ1-1; D not certain. V was clipped by 3 bases and J by 5 bases, with 13 bases between them. The V gene's germline CDR1 is SGHNT and CDR2 YENEEA. The CDR3 consists of 14 residues. The CDR3 bases are TGTGCCAGCAGCTTCTTGGCCCCGGGGACTGAAGCTTTCTTT. Its translation is CASSFLAPGTEAFF. The whole variable domain, remainder taken from reference TRBV11-3 and TRBJ1-1, is EAGVVQSPRYKIIEKKQPVAFWCNPISGHNTLYWYLQNLGQGPELLIRYENEEAVDDSQLPKDRFSAERLKGVDSTLKIQPAELGDSAVYLCASSFLAPGTEAFFGQGTRLTVV.

The rearrangement links TRBV29-1 to TRBJ2-1; possibly TRBD2 for D (5 bases). V was clipped by 3 bases and J by 4 bases, with 10 bases between them. CDR3 length: 13 amino acids. CDR1 SQVTM and CDR2 ANQGSEA come from the germline V gene. CDR3 loop: CSVEREQYNEQFF. The DNA of the CDR3 is TGCAGCGTTGAGAGGGAACAGTACAATGAGCAGTTCTTC.

This chain uses TRBV5-4 with TRBJ2-1; D perhaps matches TRBD1 (6 bases). The CDR3 has 16 amino acids. Trimming cost V 0 bases and J 4 bases, with 14 bases left between them. Germline values: CDR1 SGHNT, CDR2 YYREEE (reference sequence). CDR3: CASSLVRGSLYNEQFF. CDR3 nucleotides: TGTGCCAGCAGCTTGGTGAGGGGGTCGTTGTACAATGAGCAGTTCTTC.

This sequence joins TRBV27 and TRBJ1-3, with D possibly being TRBD1 (5 bases). Germline V CDR1 and CDR2: MNHEY, SMNVEV (reference sequence). This CDR3 comprises 15 residues. Between the trimmed V and J ends, which lost 11 bases and 0 bases, there was a span of 17 bases. The CDR3 DNA reads TGTGCCTCCAAGAAGGGACTCAGCTCTGGAAACACCATATATTTT. Protein: CASKKGLSSGNTIYF.

The DNA of the CDR3 is TGCGCCAGCAGCCAAGATCTTTCGACGGTGGCTTTCTTT. Translated: CASSQDLSTVAFF. The chain links TRBV4-3 to TRBJ1-1; D unclear. The CDR3 runs to 13 residues. V was clipped by 0 bases and J by 11 bases, with 13 bases between them. Germline-derived CDR1 and CDR2 are LGHNA and YSLEER.

The gene calls are TRBV7-2 and TRBJ2-7; D unresolved. Trimming shortened V by 3 bases and J by 0 bases, and 0 bases separated the two germline ends. Germline lookup yields CDR1 SGHTA and CDR2 FQGNSA. The CDR3 has 11 residues. The chain's CDR3 is CASSFSYEQYF. DNA of the CDR3: TGTGCCAGCAGCTTCTCCTACGAGCAGTACTTC.

This chain links TRBV4-3 with TRBJ1-4, with D perhaps TRBD1 (6 bases). In germline, CDR1 is LGHNA, CDR2 YSLEER. There are 14 residues in the CDR3. Between the trimmed V and J ends, which lost 0 bases and 10 bases, there was a span of 12 bases. The CDR3 region is CASSQEVKGGKLFF. The CDR3 coding sequence is TGCGCCAGCAGCCAAGAGGTTAAGGGGGGAAAACTGTTTTTT.

The V call is TRBV5-4, the J call TRBJ1-1; 9 bases are a match to TRBD1. The ends lost 4 bases at V and 7 bases at J; junction bases unmatched: 8. Germline CDR1 SGHNT, CDR2 YYREEE (reference sequence). The CDR3 totals 14 residues. The CDR3 DNA follows: TGTGCCAGCAGCCCACAGGGGGCAGTGGGTGAAGCTTTCTTT. It yields the protein CASSPQGAVGEAFF.

This chain joins TRBV29-1 and TRBJ1-2; TRBD1 matches at 8 bases. V was pared by 4 bases and J by 5 bases, with 0 bases of the junction left unmatched. CDR3 length: 11 residues. Germline-derived CDR1 and CDR2 are SQVTM and ANQGSEA. CDR3 sequence (DNA): TGCAGCGTTGGGACAGGGTATGGCTACACCTTC. Translating gives CSVGTGYGYTF. The complete variable domain, with remaining parts taken from reference TRBV29-1 and TRBJ1-2, reads SAVISQKPSRDICQRGTSLTIQCQVDSQVTMMFWYRQQPGQSLTLIATANQGSEATYESGFVIDKFPISRPNLTFSTLTVSNMSPEDSSIYLCSVGTGYGYTFGSGTRLTVV.